The present T cell receptor (beta chain) was sequenced within a study of blood T cell repertoires in COVID-19. The overall study: Acute and convalescent COVID-19 samples came from the United States, Italy and Spain.

In the authors' methods: Amplifying reference gene primers gave estimates of nucleated cell counts. This table comes from immunoSEQ multiplex PCR, and its TCRdb copy is limited to in-frame clones, with some not included. D and trimming come from the DNA, and the V and J calls and clone size come from that table. Of nearly 350,000 clones detected, around nine tenths appear once; the ten largest clones hold about 7%. While infection was still active, Seattle patients were enrolled and then followed longitudinally. Note on this clone: Additional DNA sequences in this sample encode the identical CDR3.

The sample taken for sequencing was peripheral blood. This TCR was sampled from a woman aged 70 to 79 with COVID-19, enrolled during active disease.

CDR3 sequence: CSVDPGGTEAFF. CDR3 DNA sequence: TGCAGCGTAGATCCAGGGGGCACTGAAGCTTTCTTT. V gene TRBV29-1 combines with J gene TRBJ1-1; TRBD1 agrees at 7 bases. The trim removed 6 bases at V and 4 bases at J, leaving 5 bases unmatched. This CDR3 contains 12 residues. Germline V gene data show CDR1 as SQVTM and CDR2 as ANQGSEA.